This TCR beta chain was observed in a study of a mutant IDH1 vaccine in newly diagnosed glioma. For the study at large: Patients' prior therapy spanned radiotherapy, temozolomide, or both; most underwent both.

Time point given: week 5, during vaccination. Each dose of the vaccine consisted of 300 ug of mutant IDH1 20-mer peptide, with topical imiquimod. Sequencing used immunoSEQ multiplex PCR; TCRdb keeps in-frame clones, though not all of them. Among about 42,000 clones, roughly 88% were seen once, and the ten largest hold approximately 1.5%. The sample holds one count of this clone. Its antigen is unknown. Overall study findings and caveats: A vaccine-induced immune response developed in roughly 95% of the patients. Seemingly, pseudoprogression had no relation to changes in the top peripheral T cell clonotypes.

Source: PBMCs, taken from a glioma patient whose treatment included an IDH1 peptide vaccine. This receptor was obtained from a man in his forties with glioma.

The CDR3 protein is CASSLVSAGALEQYF. Written as DNA, the CDR3 is TGTGCCAGCAGCTTAGTGAGTGCGGGTGCCTTGGAGCAGTACTTC. This chain joins TRBV7-2 and TRBJ2-7, with D possibly being TRBD2 (5 bases). From germline, CDR1 is SGHTA and CDR2 FQGNSA. The ends were cut back, 1 base at V and 7 bases at J, with 17 bases in the middle. This CDR3 contains 15 residues.